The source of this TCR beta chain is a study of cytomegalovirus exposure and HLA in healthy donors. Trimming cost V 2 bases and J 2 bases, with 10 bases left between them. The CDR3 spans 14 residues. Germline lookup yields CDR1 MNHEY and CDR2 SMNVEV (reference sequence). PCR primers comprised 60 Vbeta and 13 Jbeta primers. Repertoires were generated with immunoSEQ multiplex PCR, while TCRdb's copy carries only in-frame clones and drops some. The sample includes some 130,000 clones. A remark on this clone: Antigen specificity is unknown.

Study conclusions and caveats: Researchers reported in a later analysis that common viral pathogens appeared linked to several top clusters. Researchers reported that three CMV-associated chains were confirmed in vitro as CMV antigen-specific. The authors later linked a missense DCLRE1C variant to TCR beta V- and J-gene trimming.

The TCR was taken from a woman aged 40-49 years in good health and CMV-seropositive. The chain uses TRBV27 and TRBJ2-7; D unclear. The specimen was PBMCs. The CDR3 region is CASSLNSPAYEQYF. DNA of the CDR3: TGTGCCAGCAGTTTAAACAGTCCAGCCTACGAGCAGTACTTC.